The source of this T cell receptor beta chain is a study of control samples from healthy donors and cancer patients. Data came from immunoSEQ multiplex PCR; TCRdb stores just in-frame clones and leaves some out. The sample shows around 82,000 clones, around 87% of them seen only once. V was trimmed by 5 bases and J by 1 base, leaving 17 bases between them. Germline V CDR1 and CDR2: LNHDA, SQIVND (reference sequence). The CDR3 length is 16 residues. This clone came up once. The sequenced sample consisted of blood. The origin of this receptor is a man over 45 in good health. The chain employs TRBV19 and TRBJ1-1; unclear D gene. The CDR3: CASSLGKGLQNTEAFF. For the CDR3, the DNA is TGTGCCAGTAGTCTCGGAAAAGGGCTCCAGAACACTGAAGCTTTCTTT. Full variable domain (rest looked up from reference TRBV19 and TRBJ1-1): DGGITQSPKYLFRKEGQNVTLSCEQNLNHDAMYWYRQDPGQGLRLIYYSQIVNDFQKGDIAEGYSVSREKKESFPLTVTSAQKNPTAFYLCASSLGKGLQNTEAFFGQGTRLTVV.